This TCR beta chain was observed in a study of EBV T-cell therapy then PD-1 blockade in nasopharyngeal carcinoma. Profiled with immunoSEQ multiplex PCR; TCRdb holds only in-frame clones, not every one. The sample has 20,000 or so clones, around 80% seen once. CDR1 and CDR2 (germline): SGHAT, FQDESV (reference sequence). The V gene lost 3 bases and the J gene lost 4 bases, with 4 bases spanning the gap. The CDR3 spans 12 residues. Note on this clone: The antigen is not known.

This sample's time point: 266 days after commencement of treatment, after nivolumab therapy. Noted treatment: AdE1-LMPpoly-expanded autologous EBV-specific T-cell therapy followed by anti-PD-1 nivolumab. The chain uses TRBV11-1 and TRBJ2-1, with D unclear. The clonotype was recovered from a man aged 35 to 55 with nasopharyngeal carcinoma. This specimen consisted of CD8+ T cells from blood, obtained around day 260 from a patient whose treatment included autologous EBV-specific T cells and nivolumab. The CDR3 loop reads CASSLVYNEQFF. The CDR3 DNA sequence: TGTGCCAGCAGCTTGGTGTACAATGAGCAGTTCTTC.